The 14 T cell receptor beta chains below were found in one sample sequenced in a study of blood T cell repertoires in COVID-19. The data were produced by immunoSEQ multiplex PCR, yet TCRdb's version contains in-frame clones alone and is incomplete. The sample consists of 250,000 or so clones, more than 70% of them appearing once. Sequencing input: PBMCs or T cells enriched from blood (not recorded which). These receptors were taken from a woman aged 35 to 49 with acute COVID-19.

The gene calls are TRBV23-1 and TRBJ2-3, with TRBD2 as a possible D gene (6 bases). TRBV23-1 is an open reading frame whose function is uncertain. With 7 bases removed from V and 0 bases from J, the gap between germline ends came to 26 bases. This CDR3 region has 19 residues. Written as DNA, the CDR3 is TGCGCCAGCACCATGGGAGGACCCTCGGGGCCCATAAGCACAGATACGCAGTATTTT. Its protein is CASTMGGPSGPISTDTQYF.

This chain connects TRBV13 to TRBJ1-4; 8 bases map to TRBD1. This CDR3 has 16 residues. The V gene's germline CDR1 is PRHDT and CDR2 FYEKMQ (reference sequence). V lost 1 base, J lost 6 bases, and 7 bases stayed unmatched. Here the CDR3 reads CASSLAQGGRDEKLFF. In DNA form, the CDR3 reads TGTGCCAGCAGCTTAGCACAGGGGGGCAGAGATGAAAAACTGTTTTTT.

V gene TRBV7-9 combines with J gene TRBJ1-4; 7 nucleotides line up with TRBD1. Germline assignment: CDR1 SEHNR and CDR2 FQNEAQ (reference sequence). The CDR3 length is 15 residues. J gave up 8 bases and V 5 bases, and 11 bases lay outside the gene matches. In nucleotides, the CDR3 is TGTGCCAGCAGCATATTTGTGACAGGGAACGAAAAACTGTTTTTT. This sequence encodes CASSIFVTGNEKLFF.

The V gene is TRBV5-1, the J gene TRBJ2-1; 12 positions match TRBD2. V lost 4 bases, J lost 7 bases, and 6 bases stayed unmatched. The CDR3 runs to 15 residues. Germline V gene sequence: CDR1 SGHRS, CDR2 YFSETQ. The CDR3 DNA reads TGCGCCAGCAGCGTGACTAGCGGGAGAGGGAATGAGCAGTTCTTC. It is translated as CASSVTSGRGNEQFF.

V gene TRBV6-2 or TRBV6-3 combines with J gene TRBJ1-4, with D perhaps matching TRBD1 (5 bases). V gave up 6 bases and J gave up 5 bases, with 19 bases separating them. Germline CDR1 is MNHEY and CDR2 is SVGEGT. The CDR3 length is 16 residues. The CDR3 coding sequence is TGTGCCAGCAGCCGGGGGAGGAGGAGCTTCAATGAAAAACTGTTTTTT. Amino acids: CASSRGRRSFNEKLFF.

J is TRBJ2-5 and V is TRBV6-2 or TRBV6-3; D is uncertain. The CDR3 length is 12 residues. Trimming removed 2 bases at V and 4 bases at J, with 5 bases between. In germline, CDR1 is MNHEY, CDR2 SVGEGT. CDR3 nucleotides: TGTGCCAGCAGTTACCGTCTAGAGACCCAGTACTTC. Its translation is CASSYRLETQYF.

This chain connects TRBV6-5 to TRBJ2-7; TRBD1 aligns across 7 bases. After removal of 6 bases from V and 4 bases from J, the junction contained 3 bases not matched to a gene. CDR3 size: 12 residues. Germline assignment: CDR1 MNHEY and CDR2 SVGAGI. CDR3 region: CASSPQGYEQYF. DNA for the CDR3: TGTGCCAGCAGCCCACAGGGGTACGAGCAGTACTTC.

The chain combines TRBV19 with TRBJ1-5; 7 positions agree with TRBD1. Germline trimming cut 5 bases from V and 4 bases from J; bases unmatched to any gene: 5. CDR1 and CDR2 (germline): LNHDA, SQIVND (reference sequence). The CDR3 consists of 14 residues. The CDR3 DNA reads as TGTGCCAGTAGTGTAGCAGGGGGAAATCAGCCCCAGCATTTT. As protein: CASSVAGGNQPQHF.

A few counts support this clone. This sequence joins TRBV11-3 and TRBJ2-2; D might be TRBD1 (6 bases). Germline CDR1 reads SGHNT; CDR2 reads YENEEA. This CDR3 contains 15 residues. V shed 5 bases and J shed 2 bases, with 12 bases lying between them. CDR3 residues: CASSPGQTNTGELFF. CDR3 bases: TGTGCCAGCAGCCCCGGACAGACAAACACCGGGGAGCTGTTTTTT.

This chain links TRBV5-4 with TRBJ2-2; D may be TRBD2 (5 bases). Germline V gene sequence: CDR1 SGHNT, CDR2 YYREEE (reference sequence). CDR3 size: 15 residues. The V and J ends lost 1 base and 4 bases respectively, with 11 bases between them. This chain's CDR3 is CASSLQARGTGELFF. The CDR3 DNA reads TGTGCCAGCAGCTTGCAGGCCCGGGGCACCGGGGAGCTGTTTTTT. Drawing the rest from reference TRBV5-4 and TRBJ2-2, the complete variable domain is ETGVTQSPTHLIKTRGQQVTLRCSSQSGHNTVSWYQQALGQGPQFIFQYYREEENGRGNFPPRFSGLQFPNYSSELNVNALELDDSALYLCASSLQARGTGELFFGEGSRLTVL.

The V call is TRBV9, the J call TRBJ2-4; D is possibly TRBD2 (6 bases). Trimming shortened V by 0 bases and J by 2 bases, and 9 bases separated the two germline ends. CDR1 SGDLS and CDR2 YYNGEE come from the germline V gene. The CDR3 totals 15 residues. The CDR3 bases are TGTGCCAGCAGCGTAGGCGGGGAACCCAAAAACATTCAGTACTTC. Encoded protein: CASSVGGEPKNIQYF.

The rearrangement uses TRBV19 and TRBJ1-2; possible D gene TRBD1, 6 bases. The CDR3 spans 14 residues. V lost 5 bases and J 2 bases, leaving 12 bases between the germline ends. In germline, CDR1 is LNHDA, CDR2 SQIVND (reference sequence). The CDR3 DNA follows: TGTGCCAGTAGTCCCCAGGGACAAAACTATGGCTACACCTTC. This codes for CASSPQGQNYGYTF.

This chain uses TRBV6-5 with TRBJ2-1; no reliable D call. The CDR3 sequence is 12 residues long. The V gene's germline CDR1 is MNHEY and CDR2 SVGAGI. Trimming cost V 0 bases and J 7 bases, with 4 bases left between them. The CDR3 protein is CASSYSTNEQFF. CDR3 bases: TGTGCCAGCAGTTACTCGACTAATGAGCAGTTCTTC.

The V gene is TRBV10-3, the J gene TRBJ1-1; 7 bases line up with TRBD1. Germline-derived CDR1 and CDR2 are ENHRY and SYGVKD. V trimming: 6 bases; J trimming: 3 bases; junction bases outside the gene matches: 4. There are 13 residues in the CDR3. The CDR3 region is CAISLDRDTEAFF. As DNA, the CDR3 is TGTGCCATCAGCCTAGACAGGGACACTGAAGCTTTCTTT.